These T cell receptor beta chains were read from a single sample in a study of shared clonotypes between healthy human individuals. Only in-frame clones appear in the TCRdb table, and some are missing; sequencing was by immunoSEQ multiplex PCR. The sample yields about 2 million clones, about 95% seen once. The sample consisted of naive CD8+ T cells sorted from blood. These receptors all stem from a young man in good health. Both conserved end residues are part of each CDR3. Fields, in order: V gene, D gene, J gene, clone size, CDR3 DNA, CDR3 protein. The D gene is left open where the match is weak. The size field is filled for only some rows; it gives once, few, many or a size class.

v_call: TRBV9; d_call: NA; j_call: TRBJ1-5; clone_size: few; cdr3_nt: TGTGCCAGCAGCGTAGAAGGGGGAAATCAGCCCCAGCATTTT; cdr3_aa: CASSVEGGNQPQHF
v_call: TRBV7-9; d_call: NA; j_call: TRBJ2-2; clone_size: NA; cdr3_nt: TGTGCCAGCACCTGGTTGGATCCCGGGGAGCTGTTTTTT; cdr3_aa: CASTWLDPGELFF
v_call: TRBV4-3; d_call: NA; j_call: TRBJ2-6; clone_size: NA; cdr3_nt: TGCGCCAGCAGCCAATTGGACGGGGCCAACGTCCTGACTTTC; cdr3_aa: CASSQLDGANVLTF
v_call: TRBV10-1; d_call: NA; j_call: TRBJ1-2; clone_size: NA; cdr3_nt: TGCGCCAGCAGTGAGTTCAGGGTTGGGGCCTTC; cdr3_aa: CASSEFRVGAF
v_call: TRBV9; d_call: NA; j_call: TRBJ1-3; clone_size: NA; cdr3_nt: TGTGCCAGCAGCGTATCCCCGCTGGGGTCTCTCTCTGGAAACACCATATATTTT; cdr3_aa: CASSVSPLGSLSGNTIYF
v_call: TRBV28; d_call: NA; j_call: TRBJ1-4; clone_size: NA; cdr3_nt: TGTGCCAGCAGTCCCTTTGCAACTAATGAAAAACTGTTTTTT; cdr3_aa: CASSPFATNEKLFF
v_call: TRBV27; d_call: NA; j_call: TRBJ2-5; clone_size: NA; cdr3_nt: TGTGCCAGTTCCCCGCCGGAACAGCAAGAGACCCAGTACTTC; cdr3_aa: CASSPPEQQETQYF
v_call: TRBV9; d_call: TRBD2; j_call: TRBJ2-5; clone_size: NA; cdr3_nt: TGTGCCAGCAGCGCCAGCGGGGGGCAAGAGACCCAGTACTTC; cdr3_aa: CASSASGGQETQYF
v_call: TRBV5-1; d_call: NA; j_call: TRBJ2-1; clone_size: NA; cdr3_nt: TGCGCCAGCAGCTCCCACCGGGCCTCCTACAATGAGCAGTTCTTC; cdr3_aa: CASSSHRASYNEQFF
v_call: TRBV6-1; d_call: NA; j_call: TRBJ1-4; clone_size: NA; cdr3_nt: TGTGCCAGCAGTGAACTGGTTAATGAAAAACTGTTTTTT; cdr3_aa: CASSELVNEKLFF
v_call: TRBV28; d_call: NA; j_call: TRBJ2-7; clone_size: NA; cdr3_nt: TGTGCCAGCAGTTTCCCCTCCTCCTCCTACGAGCAGTACTTC; cdr3_aa: CASSFPSSSYEQYF
v_call: TRBV7-9; d_call: TRBD2; j_call: TRBJ2-3; clone_size: NA; cdr3_nt: TGTGCCAGCACCGGAGGACTAGCGGGGGGTTACCACACAGATACGCAGTATTTT; cdr3_aa: CASTGGLAGGYHTDTQYF
v_call: TRBV7-8; d_call: NA; j_call: TRBJ2-2; clone_size: NA; cdr3_nt: TGTGCCAGCAGCCGACACACCGGGGAGCTGTTTTTT; cdr3_aa: CASSRHTGELFF
v_call: TRBV6-5; d_call: NA; j_call: TRBJ1-2; clone_size: once; cdr3_nt: TGTGCCAGCAGTTACTCAAGGATAGACGACATATATGGCTACACCTTC; cdr3_aa: CASSYSRIDDIYGYTF
v_call: TRBV2; d_call: NA; j_call: TRBJ1-1; clone_size: NA; cdr3_nt: TGTGCCAGCAGTACTACTTCAGGGTACACTGAAGCTTTCTTT; cdr3_aa: CASSTTSGYTEAFF
v_call: TRBV6-1; d_call: NA; j_call: TRBJ2-1; clone_size: NA; cdr3_nt: TGTGCCAGCAGTTACAATGAGCAGTTCTTC; cdr3_aa: CASSYNEQFF
v_call: TRBV4-1; d_call: NA; j_call: TRBJ1-6; clone_size: NA; cdr3_nt: TGCGCCAGCAGCCAAGTCCCTCCCCGGGACGGTAATTCACCCCTCCACTTT; cdr3_aa: CASSQVPPRDGNSPLHF
v_call: TRBV19; d_call: NA; j_call: TRBJ2-2; clone_size: NA; cdr3_nt: TGTGCCAGCACCTCAGGAGCTACCGGGGAGCTGTTTTTT; cdr3_aa: CASTSGATGELFF
v_call: TRBV4-1; d_call: TRBD1; j_call: TRBJ2-7; clone_size: NA; cdr3_nt: TGCGCCAGCAGCCAAGTTTCCGGGACAGGGCACTACGAGCAGTACTTC; cdr3_aa: CASSQVSGTGHYEQYF
v_call: TRBV27; d_call: NA; j_call: TRBJ1-4; clone_size: NA; cdr3_nt: TGTGCCAGCAGAAAAAGTCCCCTCTCCTATAATGAAAAACTGTTTTTT; cdr3_aa: CASRKSPLSYNEKLFF
v_call: TRBV11-2; d_call: NA; j_call: TRBJ2-1; clone_size: NA; cdr3_nt: TGTGCCAGCAGCTTGGCATCTTGGGATGAGCAGTTCTTC; cdr3_aa: CASSLASWDEQFF
v_call: TRBV2; d_call: TRBD2; j_call: TRBJ2-7; clone_size: NA; cdr3_nt: TGTGCCAGCAGTGAAGCCACCGGGACTAACTCCTACGAGCAGTACTTC; cdr3_aa: CASSEATGTNSYEQYF
v_call: TRBV30; d_call: NA; j_call: TRBJ1-2; clone_size: few; cdr3_nt: TGTGCCTGGAGTGGGGACTGGAGCTATGGCTACACCTTC; cdr3_aa: CAWSGDWSYGYTF